This T cell receptor beta chain emerged from a study of control samples from healthy donors and cancer patients. The repertoire was sequenced with immunoSEQ multiplex PCR; TCRdb's copy has only in-frame clones and lacks some. The sample carries over 150,000 clones, 85% to 95% recorded once. The V gene's germline CDR1 is LNHDA and CDR2 SQIVND (reference sequence). The CDR3 consists of 12 residues. The junction had 1 base not matched to a gene; V was cut back by 6 bases and J by 4 bases. The sequence derives from a man younger than 30 in good health. This chain connects TRBV19 to TRBJ1-1; 8 bases match TRBD1. Sequencing used blood. CDR3 nucleotide sequence: TGTGCCAGTAGAACAGGGGGCACTGAAGCTTTCTTT. This translates into CASRTGGTEAFF.